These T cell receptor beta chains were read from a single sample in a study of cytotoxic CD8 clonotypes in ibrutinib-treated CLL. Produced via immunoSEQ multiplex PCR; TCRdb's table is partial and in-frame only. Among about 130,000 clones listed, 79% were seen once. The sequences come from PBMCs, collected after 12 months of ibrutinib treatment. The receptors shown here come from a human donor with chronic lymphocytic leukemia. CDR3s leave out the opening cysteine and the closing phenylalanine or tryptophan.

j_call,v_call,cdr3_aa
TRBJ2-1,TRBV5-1,ASSLFWGTGGNEQF
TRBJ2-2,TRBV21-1,ASSKGTGANTGELF
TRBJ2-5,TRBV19,ASRDRVETQY
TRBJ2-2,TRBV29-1,SVRPTASTGELF
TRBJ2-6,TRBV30,AWSVWTSSGANVLT
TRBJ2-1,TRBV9,ASTFGLAGGNEQF
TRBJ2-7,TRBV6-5,ASSYSAAYTYEQY
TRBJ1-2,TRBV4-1,ASSQAGTGVWAYGYT
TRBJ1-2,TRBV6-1,ASSTGDYGYT
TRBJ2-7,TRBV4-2,ASSQVPGQEIHEQY
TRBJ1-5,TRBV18,ASSPSLWNQPQH
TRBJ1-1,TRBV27,ASSFGQTNTEAF
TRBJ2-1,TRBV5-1,ASSRVAGELHNEQF
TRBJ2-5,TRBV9,ASSGQGLETQY
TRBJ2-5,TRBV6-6,ASILRGGFGETQY
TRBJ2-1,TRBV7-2,ASSFSGGLYNEQF
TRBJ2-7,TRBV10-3,AIRDVRVSYEQY
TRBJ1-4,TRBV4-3,ASSQDWGRGAPLV
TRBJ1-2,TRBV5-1,ASSLAWVQGNDGYT
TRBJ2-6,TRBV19,ASSMWSSGANVLT
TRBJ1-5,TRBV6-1,ASINGQGAYQPQH
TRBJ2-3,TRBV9,ASSAPTSGITDTQY
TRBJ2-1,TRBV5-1,ASSLVGQAISGEQF
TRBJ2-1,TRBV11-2,ASSPTSVEQF
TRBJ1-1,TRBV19,ASSIDGTGGRSTEAF
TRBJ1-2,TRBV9,ASSVAPAGNYGYT
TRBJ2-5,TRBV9,ASSVGLARLETQY
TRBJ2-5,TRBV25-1,ASSEFRSSPETQY
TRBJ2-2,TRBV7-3,ASSLVQVGGSGELF
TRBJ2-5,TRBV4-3,ASSQDRVLETQY
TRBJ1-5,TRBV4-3,ASSQAWGSNQPQH
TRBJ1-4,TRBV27,ASSLWAGSQKLF
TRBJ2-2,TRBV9,ASSIHSGGANTGELF
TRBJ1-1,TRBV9,ASSVEGANTEAF
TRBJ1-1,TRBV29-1,SVEEPLSWNTEAF
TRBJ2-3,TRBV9,ASSVQVFSTDTQY
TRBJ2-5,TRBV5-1,ASSSNRGAQETQY
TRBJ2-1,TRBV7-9,ASSLNHEQF
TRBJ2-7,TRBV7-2,ASSLVAGGSYEQY
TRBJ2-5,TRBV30,AWSAALGVVGQETQY
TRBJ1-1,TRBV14,ASSQRRGLTEAF
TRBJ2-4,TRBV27,ASSFSADVAKNIQY
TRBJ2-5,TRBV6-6,ASSYSGGGETQY
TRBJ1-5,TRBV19,ASSSRQGWSNQPQH
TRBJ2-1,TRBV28,ASSLGSGRGRF
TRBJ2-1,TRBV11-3,ASSSTSGYLNEQF
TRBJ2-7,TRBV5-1,ASSLVNPGGYEQY